This T cell receptor beta chain appears in the sequencing data of a study of graft-versus-host responses after intestinal transplantation. In the study overall: Recipients were all induced with anti-thymocyte globulin, then given tacrolimus and steroids for about three years.

Repertoires were generated with immunoSEQ multiplex PCR, while TCRdb's copy carries only in-frame clones and drops some. The sample lists around 40,000 clones, approximately 95% seen once, with roughly 0.58% in the top ten. Of note for this clone: Its antigen is unknown.

The study's findings and limits: Ileal or blood samples showed some GvH clones first, and such clones were also found in recipient marrow.

The CDR3 runs 15 residues. Germline CDR1 MGHRA, CDR2 YSYEKL. Trimming took 1 base from V and 2 from J, leaving 10 bases between them. The receptor comes from a human donor who was the organ donor for an intestinal transplant. Here the sequenced sample was unstimulated CD8+ T cells sorted from spleen or lymph node cells, taken before transplant. The genes are TRBV4-1 and TRBJ2-3, with D perhaps assigned TRBD1 or TRBD2 (5 bases each). CDR3 bases: TGCGCCAGCAGCCAAGCCGGGACGGACACAGATACGCAGTATTTT. Translated: CASSQAGTDTDTQYF.